A single sample is the source of the 16 T cell receptor beta chains below, sequenced in a study of cytomegalovirus exposure and HLA in healthy donors (TCRdb year 2017). The library was produced with the immunoSEQ multiplex PCR assay. In its TCRdb copy, this immuneACCESS table keeps in-frame sequences only and misses some clones. Where compared with another copy, unresolved V genes explain less than half of these, and the others have no known cause. Present in this sample are roughly 280,000 clones, just over 85% of which were seen just once. Over 0.95% of the sample belongs to the ten largest clones. Sequenced material: PBMCs. The receptors originated from a woman younger than 35 in good health and CMV-seronegative.

The chain is built from TRBV5-4 and TRBJ2-3; TRBD2 matches at 10 bases. Germline V gives CDR1 SGHNT, CDR2 YYREEE (reference sequence). J lost 5 bases, V lost 3 bases, and 12 bases had no gene match. The CDR3 runs 17 residues. CDR3 sequence: CASSSVPGTSDRDTQYF. The CDR3 DNA sequence: TGTGCCAGCAGCTCCGTCCCCGGGACTAGCGATAGAGATACGCAGTATTTT.

The rearrangement links TRBV28 to TRBJ2-3, with TRBD2 matching 10 bases. V gave up 11 bases and J gave up 4 bases; unmatched junction bases: 9. Germline values: CDR1 MDHEN, CDR2 SYDVKM. The CDR3 spans 14 residues. In DNA form, the CDR3 reads TGTGCCTCCCAAAGCGGGGGGGCCGCAGATACGCAGTATTTT. It translates to CASQSGGAADTQYF.

This clone was recorded only once. This chain uses TRBV6-1 with TRBJ2-7; 11 bases match TRBD2. The CDR3 has 15 residues. The ends lost 7 bases at V and 3 bases at J; junction bases unmatched: 8. The germline V gene encodes CDR1 MNHNS and CDR2 SASEGT. The CDR3 region is CASNYGLAGGYEQYF. CDR3 bases: TGTGCCAGCAACTATGGCCTAGCGGGGGGCTACGAGCAGTACTTC.

The chain is built from TRBV21-1 and TRBJ1-5. TRBV21-1 is shown as a pseudogene. The CDR3 is 16 amino acids. CDR3 loop: CASSSGGREKDQPQHF. In DNA, the CDR3 is TGTGCCAGCAGCAGTGGGGGACGGGAGAAGGATCAGCCCCAGCATTTT.

V and J are TRBV5-1 and TRBJ2-7; 10 bases line up with TRBD2. The CDR3 contains 14 residues. Germline values: CDR1 SGHRS, CDR2 YFSETQ. V dropped 2 bases and J dropped 6; count of bases not matched to a gene: 5. The CDR3 DNA is TGCGCCAGCAGCTTTTCTAGCGGGAGCGGCGAGCAGTACTTC. This codes for CASSFSSGSGEQYF.

This clone has a handful of counts. The chain joins TRBV25-1 to TRBJ1-2; D may be TRBD1 (6 bases). V lost 4 bases to trimming and J lost 8 bases, with 20 bases between them. The CDR3 has 15 residues. Germline-derived CDR1 and CDR2 are MGHDK and SYGVNS. The CDR3 loop reads CASSVPSGAAGGYTF. Written as DNA, the CDR3 is TGTGCCAGCAGTGTTCCCTCAGGGGCCGCTGGCGGCTACACCTTC.

V gene TRBV11-3 combines with J gene TRBJ2-7, with 7 bases lining up with TRBD1. CDR1 is SGHNT and CDR2 is YENEEA in the germline V gene. The CDR3 contains 13 residues. Trimming took 4 bases from V and 2 from J; bases not matched to a gene: 2. CDR3 in amino acids: CASSYGTAYEQYF. CDR3 nucleotide sequence: TGTGCCAGCAGCTATGGGACAGCCTACGAGCAGTACTTC.

The chain joins TRBV7-2 to TRBJ2-1, with TRBD2 identical over 10 bases. With V trimmed by 4 bases and J by 9 bases, 12 bases remained unmatched. The CDR3 spans 16 residues. Germline V CDR1 and CDR2: SGHTA, FQGNSA. CDR3 sequence reads: CASSSDLAGVFREQFF. Written as DNA, the CDR3 is TGTGCCAGCAGCTCCGACCTAGCGGGAGTGTTTCGTGAGCAGTTCTTC.

CDR3 coding DNA: TGTGCCAGCAGCTTCGGCGGGGCGGGGGTCACCTACGAGCAGTACTTC. Translation: CASSFGGAGVTYEQYF. This rearrangement joins TRBV7-2 to TRBJ2-7; 7 bases fit TRBD2. Losses at the gene ends were 3 bases for V and 2 bases for J; bases not matched to a gene: 10. The CDR3 runs to 16 residues. Germline lookup yields CDR1 SGHTA and CDR2 FQGNSA.

Only one count was recorded for this clone. The chain has TRBV27 and TRBJ2-1; tentatively, D is TRBD1 (5 bases). This CDR3 is built from 14 residues. With 3 bases removed from V and 6 bases from J, the gap between germline ends came to 12 bases. Germline CDR1 MNHEY, CDR2 SMNVEV (reference sequence). This CDR3 reads CASSFMGPVNEQFF. The CDR3 DNA sequence: TGTGCCAGCAGTTTCATGGGGCCGGTCAATGAGCAGTTCTTC.

The gene calls are TRBV11-2 and TRBJ2-7, with D maybe TRBD2 (6 bases). Germline values: CDR1 SGHAT, CDR2 FQNNGV. The V gene lost 0 bases and the J gene lost 1 base, with 10 bases spanning the gap. This CDR3 comprises 15 residues. The CDR3 spells CASSLDPSASYEQYF. DNA of the CDR3: TGTGCCAGCAGCTTAGATCCTAGCGCGTCCTACGAGCAGTACTTC.

The chain joins TRBV5-1 to TRBJ2-3, with TRBD2 matching 16 bases. This CDR3 contains 16 residues. Trimming removed 3 bases from V and 4 bases from J; junction bases left unmatched: 2. Germline CDR1 is SGHRS and CDR2 is YFSETQ. CDR3 sequence (DNA): TGCGCCAGCAGCTCGGGACTAGCGGGAGGGTCAGATACGCAGTATTTT. Protein sequence: CASSSGLAGGSDTQYF.

In its sample, this clone is medium-sized. The chain recombines TRBV19 with TRBJ2-7, with TRBD2 as a possible D gene (7 bases). CDR3 length equals 16 residues. From germline, CDR1 is LNHDA and CDR2 SQIVND (reference sequence). V was cut by 2 bases and J by 4 bases, with 18 bases left in between. The chain's CDR3 is CASSISEDGGRYEQYF. CDR3 DNA: TGTGCCAGTAGTATATCAGAGGACGGGGGGCGGTACGAGCAGTACTTC.

The chain is built from TRBV5-1 and TRBJ2-7; D is perhaps TRBD1 (6 bases). The CDR3 spans 13 residues. The V and J ends lost 3 bases and 3 bases respectively, with 10 bases between them. Looked up from germline, CDR1 is SGHRS and CDR2 is YFSETQ. The CDR3 DNA sequence: TGCGCCAGCAGCTCCCACAGGGACTACGAGCAGTACTTC. Translating it yields CASSSHRDYEQYF. Full variable domain (missing parts from reference TRBV5-1 and TRBJ2-7): KAGVTQTPRYLIKTRGQQVTLSCSPISGHRSVSWYQQTPGQGLQFLFEYFSETQRNKGNFPGRFSGRQFSNSRSEMNVSTLELGDSALYLCASSSHRDYEQYFGPGTRLTVT.

CDR3 in DNA: TGCGCCAGCAGCTTGGACAGGACAGATACGCAGTATTTT. Its translation: CASSLDRTDTQYF. This chain uses TRBV5-1 with TRBJ2-3; D might be TRBD1 (5 bases). V was trimmed by 0 bases and J by 3 bases, leaving 5 bases between them. The germline CDR1 and CDR2 sequences are SGHRS and YFSETQ. The CDR3 sequence is 13 residues long.

The chain has TRBV6-1 and TRBJ2-7; perhaps TRBD2 as D (6 bases). V lost 4 bases, J lost 2 bases, and 12 bases lay in between. The CDR3 is 14 amino acids. Germline CDR1 and CDR2: MNHNS and SASEGT. The chain's CDR3 is CASSGLLATYEQYF. The CDR3 DNA follows: TGTGCCAGCAGTGGGCTACTAGCTACCTACGAGCAGTACTTC.